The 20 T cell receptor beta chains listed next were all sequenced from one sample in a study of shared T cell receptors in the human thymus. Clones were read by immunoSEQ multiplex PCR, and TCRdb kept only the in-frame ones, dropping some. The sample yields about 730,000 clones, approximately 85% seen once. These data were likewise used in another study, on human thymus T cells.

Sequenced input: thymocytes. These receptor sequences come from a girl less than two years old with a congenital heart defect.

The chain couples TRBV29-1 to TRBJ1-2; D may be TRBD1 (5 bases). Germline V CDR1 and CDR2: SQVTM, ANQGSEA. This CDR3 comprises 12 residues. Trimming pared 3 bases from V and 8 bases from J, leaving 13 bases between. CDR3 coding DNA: TGCAGCGTTGAGGCGGCAGGGAGGGGCTACACCTTC. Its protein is CSVEAAGRGYTF.

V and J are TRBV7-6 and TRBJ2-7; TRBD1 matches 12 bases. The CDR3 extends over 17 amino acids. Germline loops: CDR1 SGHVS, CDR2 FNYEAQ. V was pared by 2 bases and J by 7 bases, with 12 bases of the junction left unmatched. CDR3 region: CASSLLGPGTGGCEQYF. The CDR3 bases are TGTGCCAGCAGCTTACTTGGTCCCGGGACAGGGGGCTGTGAGCAGTACTTC.

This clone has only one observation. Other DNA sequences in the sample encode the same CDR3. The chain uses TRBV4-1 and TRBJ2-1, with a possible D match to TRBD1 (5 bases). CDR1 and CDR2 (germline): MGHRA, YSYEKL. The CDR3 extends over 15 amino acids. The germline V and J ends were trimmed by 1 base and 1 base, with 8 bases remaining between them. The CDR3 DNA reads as TGCGCCAGCAGCCAAGGGGGCGGATCCTACAATGAGCAGTTCTTC. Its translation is CASSQGGGSYNEQFF.

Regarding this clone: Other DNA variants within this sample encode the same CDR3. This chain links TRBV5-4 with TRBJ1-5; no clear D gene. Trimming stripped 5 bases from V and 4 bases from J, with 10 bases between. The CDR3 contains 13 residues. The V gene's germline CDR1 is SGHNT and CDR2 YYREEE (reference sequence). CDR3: CASSRGQNQPQHF. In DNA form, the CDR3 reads TGTGCCAGCAGTCGTGGGCAGAATCAGCCCCAGCATTTT.

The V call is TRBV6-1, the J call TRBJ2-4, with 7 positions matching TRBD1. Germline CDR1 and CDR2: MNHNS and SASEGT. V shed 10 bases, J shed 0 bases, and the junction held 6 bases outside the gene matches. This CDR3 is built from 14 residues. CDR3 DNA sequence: TGTGCCACCCAGGGGGTAGAAGCCAAAAACATTCAGTACTTC. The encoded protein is CATQGVEAKNIQYF.

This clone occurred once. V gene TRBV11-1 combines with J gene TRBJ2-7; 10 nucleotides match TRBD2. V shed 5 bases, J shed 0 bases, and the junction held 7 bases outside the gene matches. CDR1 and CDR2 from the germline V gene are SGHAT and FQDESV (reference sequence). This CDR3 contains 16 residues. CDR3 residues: CASSLTSGVSSYEQYF. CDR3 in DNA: TGTGCCAGCAGCCTAACTAGCGGGGTCAGCTCCTACGAGCAGTACTTC.

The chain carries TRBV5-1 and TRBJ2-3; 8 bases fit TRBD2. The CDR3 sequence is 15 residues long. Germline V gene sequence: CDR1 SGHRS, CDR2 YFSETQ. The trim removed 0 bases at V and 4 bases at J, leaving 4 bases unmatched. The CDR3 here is CASSLGGGRPDTQYF. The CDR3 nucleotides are TGCGCCAGCAGCTTGGGCGGGGGGCGTCCAGATACGCAGTATTTT. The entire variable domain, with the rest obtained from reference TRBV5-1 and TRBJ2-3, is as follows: KAGVTQTPRYLIKTRGQQVTLSCSPISGHRSVSWYQQTPGQGLQFLFEYFSETQRNKGNFPGRFSGRQFSNSRSEMNVSTLELGDSALYLCASSLGGGRPDTQYFGPGTRLTVL.

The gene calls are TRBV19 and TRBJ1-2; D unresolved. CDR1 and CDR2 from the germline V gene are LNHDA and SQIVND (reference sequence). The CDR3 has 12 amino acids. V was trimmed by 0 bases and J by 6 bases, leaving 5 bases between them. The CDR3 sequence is CASSIDLHGYTF. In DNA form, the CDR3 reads TGTGCCAGTAGTATAGATCTTCATGGCTACACCTTC.

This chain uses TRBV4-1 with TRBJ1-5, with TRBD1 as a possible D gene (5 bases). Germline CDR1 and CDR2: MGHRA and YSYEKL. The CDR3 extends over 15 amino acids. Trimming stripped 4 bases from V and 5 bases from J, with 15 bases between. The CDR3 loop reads CASSPRGGVHQPQHF. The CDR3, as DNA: TGCGCCAGCAGCCCTAGGGGTGGGGTACATCAGCCCCAGCATTTT.

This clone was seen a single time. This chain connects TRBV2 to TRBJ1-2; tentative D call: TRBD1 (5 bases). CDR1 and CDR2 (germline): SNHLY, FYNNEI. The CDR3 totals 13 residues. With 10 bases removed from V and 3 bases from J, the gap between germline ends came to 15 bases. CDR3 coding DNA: TGTGCCACCCCGGAAGGGGCGGACTATGGCTACACCTTC. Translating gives CATPEGADYGYTF.

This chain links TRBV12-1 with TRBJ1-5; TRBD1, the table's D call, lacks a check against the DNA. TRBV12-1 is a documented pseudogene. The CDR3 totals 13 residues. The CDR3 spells CASSLDRGQPQHF. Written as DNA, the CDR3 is TGTGCCAGCAGCTTAGACAGGGGTCAGCCCCAGCATTTT.

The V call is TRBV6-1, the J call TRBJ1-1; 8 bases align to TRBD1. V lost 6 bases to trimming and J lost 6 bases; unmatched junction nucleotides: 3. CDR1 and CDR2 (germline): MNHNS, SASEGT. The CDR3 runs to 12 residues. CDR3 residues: CASRDRAAEAFF. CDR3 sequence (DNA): TGTGCCAGCAGGGACAGGGCTGCTGAAGCTTTCTTT.

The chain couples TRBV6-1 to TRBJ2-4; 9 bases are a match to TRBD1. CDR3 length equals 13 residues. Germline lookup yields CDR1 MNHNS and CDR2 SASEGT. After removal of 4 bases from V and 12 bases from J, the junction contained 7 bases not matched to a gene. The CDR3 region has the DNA TGTGCCAGCAGTGGACGGGACAGGGAGTGTCAGTACTTC. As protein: CASSGRDRECQYF.

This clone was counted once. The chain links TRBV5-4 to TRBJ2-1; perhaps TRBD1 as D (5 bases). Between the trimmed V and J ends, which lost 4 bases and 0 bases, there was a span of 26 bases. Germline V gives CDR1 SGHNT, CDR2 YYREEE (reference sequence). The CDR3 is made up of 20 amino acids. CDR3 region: CASSEHLGWLQGRSYNEQFF. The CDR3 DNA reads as TGTGCCAGCAGCGAACATCTAGGGTGGCTTCAGGGTCGCTCCTACAATGAGCAGTTCTTC.

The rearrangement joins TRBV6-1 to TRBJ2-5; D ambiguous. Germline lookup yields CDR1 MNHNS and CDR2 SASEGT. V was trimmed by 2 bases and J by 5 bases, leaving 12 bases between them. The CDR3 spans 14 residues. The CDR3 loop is CASSERVGLETQYF. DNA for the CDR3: TGTGCCAGCAGTGAACGGGTGGGTTTGGAGACCCAGTACTTC.

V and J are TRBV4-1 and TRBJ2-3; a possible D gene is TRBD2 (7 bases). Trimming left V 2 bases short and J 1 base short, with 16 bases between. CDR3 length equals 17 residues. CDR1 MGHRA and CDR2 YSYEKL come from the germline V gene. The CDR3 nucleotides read TGCGCCAGCAGCCAACGGGGTGGGGGGGCCCGCACAGATACGCAGTATTTT. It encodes CASSQRGGGARTDTQYF.

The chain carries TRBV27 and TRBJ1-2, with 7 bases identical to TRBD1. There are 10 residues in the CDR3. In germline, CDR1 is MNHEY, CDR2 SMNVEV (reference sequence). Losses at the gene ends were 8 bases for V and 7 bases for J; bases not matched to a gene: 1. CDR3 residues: CASGQAGYTF. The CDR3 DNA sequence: TGTGCCAGCGGACAGGCTGGCTACACCTTC.

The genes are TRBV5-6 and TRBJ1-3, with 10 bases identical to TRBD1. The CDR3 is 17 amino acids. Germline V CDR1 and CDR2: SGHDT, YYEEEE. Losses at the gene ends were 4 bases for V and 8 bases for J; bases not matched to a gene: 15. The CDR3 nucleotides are TGTGCCAGCAGCGTGTTGGGGGACCGGGACAGGGGTGACACCATATATTTT. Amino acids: CASSVLGDRDRGDTIYF.

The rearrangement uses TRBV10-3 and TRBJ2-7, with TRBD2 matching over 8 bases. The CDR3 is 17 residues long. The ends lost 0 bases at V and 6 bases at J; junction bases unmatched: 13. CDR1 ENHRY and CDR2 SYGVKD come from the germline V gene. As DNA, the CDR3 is TGTGCCATCAGTGAGTCGCACAGCGGGGGAACTCGGGGCGAGCAGTACTTC. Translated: CAISESHSGGTRGEQYF.

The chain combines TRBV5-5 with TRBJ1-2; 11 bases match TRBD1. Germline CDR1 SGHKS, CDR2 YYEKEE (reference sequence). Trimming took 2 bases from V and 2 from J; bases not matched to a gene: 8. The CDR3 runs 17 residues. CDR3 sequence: CASSLAGTGGYNYGYTF. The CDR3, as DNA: TGTGCCAGCAGCTTAGCCGGGACAGGGGGATACAACTATGGCTACACCTTC.